Listed below are T cell receptor beta chains from one sample, sequenced in a study of blood T cell repertoires in COVID-19. Method: immunoSEQ multiplex PCR; TCRdb's copy keeps in-frame clones and lacks some. Of under 300,000 clones listed, under 90% are singletons. The sequenced material came from PBMCs or T cells enriched from blood (not recorded which). The receptors were sampled from a middle-aged woman who had recovered from COVID-19. CDR3s include the opening cysteine and the closing phenylalanine or tryptophan. D genes are given only for firm matches. The size field is filled for only some rows; it gives once, few, many or a size class.

j_call clone_size v_call d_call cdr3_aa cdr3_nt
TRBJ2-2 - TRBV5-1 - CASSFQGPKSGTGELFF TGCGCCAGCAGCTTTCAGGGGCCCAAGTCGGGTACCGGGGAGCTGTTTTTT
TRBJ2-6 - TRBV5-1 TRBD1 CASSREGTGNPSGANVLTF TGCGCCAGCAGCCGAGAGGGGACAGGCAACCCCTCTGGGGCCAACGTCCTGACTTTC
TRBJ2-7 - TRBV9 TRBD1 CASSVGEGALLYEQYF TGTGCCAGCAGCGTAGGAGAGGGGGCTCTCCTCTACGAGCAGTACTTC
TRBJ2-7 - TRBV3-1/TRBV3-2 - CASSQDVGGWKQYF TGTGCCAGCAGCCAAGATGTCGGGGGATGGAAGCAGTACTTC
TRBJ1-2 - TRBV5-1 - CASSLAGADYGYTF TGCGCCAGCAGCTTGGCAGGGGCGGACTATGGCTACACCTTC
TRBJ2-1 - TRBV6-4 - CASSEGPAYNEQFF TGTGCCAGCAGTGAGGGGCCAGCGTACAATGAGCAGTTCTTC
TRBJ1-1 once TRBV7-9 - CASSLADRRNTEAFF TGTGCCAGCAGCTTAGCTGACAGGAGGAACACTGAAGCTTTCTTT
TRBJ1-2 - TRBV5-6 - CASSLKVGGYGYTF TGTGCCAGCAGCCTTAAGGTCGGGGGGTATGGCTACACCTTC
TRBJ2-5 - TRBV3-1/TRBV3-2 TRBD1 CASSLRTGGGQTAQYF TGTGCCAGCAGCCTTCGGACAGGGGGGGGACAAACGGCCCAGTACTTC
TRBJ2-1 - TRBV25-1 TRBD1 CASSARTGGIENNEQFF TGTGCCAGCAGTGCCCGGACAGGGGGAATAGAGAACAATGAGCAGTTCTTC
TRBJ1-5 - TRBV18 - CASSELHNQPQHF TGTGCCAGCTCCGAACTACACAATCAGCCCCAGCATTTT
TRBJ1-4 - TRBV10-2 - CASSVVRQGNEKLFF TGCGCCAGCAGTGTCGTTCGCCAGGGGAATGAAAAACTGTTTTTT
TRBJ2-1 - TRBV11-2 TRBD2 CASSPSSGSVYYNEQFF TGTGCCAGCAGCCCCTCCAGCGGGAGTGTGTACTACAATGAGCAGTTCTTC
TRBJ2-7 - TRBV10-1 TRBD2 CASSESWLAGGHNEQYF TGCGCCAGCAGTGAGTCGTGGCTAGCGGGGGGGCACAACGAGCAGTACTTC
TRBJ1-1 few TRBV18 - CASSPYTGGWGDTEAFF TGTGCCAGCTCACCATACACGGGGGGTTGGGGCGACACTGAAGCTTTCTTT
TRBJ1-3 - TRBV11-2 - CASSTRPAAGNTIYF TGTGCCAGCAGCACCCGACCCGCGGCTGGAAACACCATATATTTT
TRBJ2-2 - TRBV10-3 TRBD1 CAISESGQGKGAGELFF TGTGCCATCAGTGAGTCGGGACAGGGCAAGGGAGCCGGGGAGCTGTTTTTT
TRBJ2-6 few TRBV4-1 - CASSSPGRGANVLTF TGCGCCAGCAGCTCCCCGGGAAGGGGGGCCAACGTCCTGACTTTC
TRBJ1-2 - TRBV6-1 - CASSERGDYGYTF TGTGCCAGCAGTGAACGGGGTGACTATGGCTACACCTTC
TRBJ1-3 - TRBV14 TRBD1 CASRPQGARIGNTIYF TGTGCCAGCAGGCCTCAGGGGGCGCGAATTGGAAACACCATATATTTT
TRBJ2-1 - TRBV7-9 TRBD1 CASSGDSHNEQFF TGTGCCAGCAGCGGGGACAGCCACAATGAGCAGTTCTTC
TRBJ1-4 - TRBV7-2 TRBD1 CASSSRARSGQGTEKLFF TGTGCCAGCAGCTCGAGAGCGAGGTCGGGACAGGGAACGGAAAAACTGTTTTTT
TRBJ2-1 few TRBV5-1 TRBD2 CASSLRLAEYNEQFF TGCGCCAGCAGCCTGAGACTAGCGGAGTACAATGAGCAGTTCTTC
TRBJ2-5 - TRBV5-1 - CASSVTSGLGWQTQYF TGCGCCAGCAGCGTCACCTCAGGGCTGGGCTGGCAGACCCAGTACTTC
TRBJ2-2 - TRBV5-4 TRBD2 CASSLEVLAGNTGELFF TGTGCCAGCAGCCTGGAGGTACTAGCGGGGAACACCGGGGAGCTGTTTTTT
TRBJ1-2 - TRBV7-3 TRBD1 CASSPNRSGGSHFPTSDGYTF TGTGCCAGCAGCCCCAACCGATCAGGGGGCTCCCATTTCCCCACCTCTGATGGCTACACCTTC
TRBJ2-1 - TRBV29-1 TRBD1 CSVEGGTGGGNEQFF TGCAGCGTTGAAGGCGGGACAGGGGGCGGGAATGAGCAGTTCTTC
TRBJ1-2 - TRBV4-2 - CASSQEDWPSGYTF TGTGCCAGCAGCCAAGAAGACTGGCCCTCTGGCTACACCTTC
TRBJ1-2 - TRBV7-2 - CASSFTGDYGYTF TGTGCCAGCAGCTTTACCGGGGATTATGGCTACACCTTC
TRBJ1-3 - TRBV25-1 - CASSDSLSGNTIYF TGTGCCAGCAGTGACTCCCTATCAGGAAACACCATATATTTT
TRBJ2-2 - TRBV9 TRBD2 CASSVGVSGTPGELFF TGTGCCAGCAGCGTAGGGGTTAGCGGGACCCCCGGGGAGCTGTTTTTT
TRBJ2-3 - TRBV30 - CAWTRAGGGTDTQYF TGTGCCTGGACCAGGGCAGGCGGGGGCACAGATACGCAGTATTTT
TRBJ2-7 - TRBV12-3/TRBV12-4 - CASRLRGEQYF TGTGCCAGCAGGCTCAGGGGCGAGCAGTACTTC
TRBJ2-7 few TRBV5-4 TRBD2 CASSPVAGNYEQYF TGTGCCAGCAGCCCTGTAGCGGGGAACTACGAGCAGTACTTC
TRBJ2-7 - TRBV2 - CASATSFSYEQYF TGTGCCAGCGCCACCTCTTTTAGCTACGAGCAGTACTTC
TRBJ2-5 few TRBV2 - CASSGGWGVQETQYF TGTGCCAGCAGTGGAGGCTGGGGGGTTCAAGAGACCCAGTACTTC
TRBJ1-1 - TRBV6-5 - CASSSYTEAFF TGTGCCAGCAGTTCGTACACTGAAGCTTTCTTT
TRBJ2-1 - TRBV18 TRBD2 CASSPPGTSGGNEQFF TGTGCCAGCTCACCACCCGGGACTAGCGGGGGCAATGAGCAGTTCTTC
TRBJ1-1 - TRBV2 - CASSPRPRGVPEAFF TGTGCCAGCAGCCCAAGGCCCCGCGGGGTCCCTGAAGCTTTCTTT
TRBJ1-1 - TRBV18 - CASSPAGVVEAFF TGTGCCAGCTCACCCGCAGGGGTAGTCGAAGCTTTCTTT
TRBJ2-1 once TRBV15 - CATRGAVTYNEQFF TGTGCCACCAGAGGGGCCGTAACCTACAATGAGCAGTTCTTC
TRBJ1-3 - TRBV30 - CAWGQFSGNTIYF TGTGCCTGGGGACAGTTCTCTGGAAACACCATATATTTT
TRBJ1-4 few TRBV5-4 - CASSLRVGQLEEKLFF TGTGCCAGCAGCTTGCGCGTCGGACAGCTGGAAGAAAAACTGTTTTTT
TRBJ2-3 - TRBV3-1/TRBV3-2 - CASSQGAGITDTQYF TGTGCCAGCAGCCAAGGGGCCGGCATCACAGATACGCAGTATTTT
TRBJ2-7 - TRBV6-4 TRBD2 CASSDSGIAGGPYEQYF TGTGCCAGCAGTGACTCCGGGATAGCGGGTGGTCCCTACGAGCAGTACTTC